This paragraph covers one T cell receptor (beta chain) sequence. Its antigen is undetermined. The CDR3 contains 16 residues. V lost 2 bases, J lost 5 bases, and 16 bases lay in between. The germline V gene encodes CDR1 ENHRY and CDR2 SYGVKD. These data are taken from a study of shared clonotypes between healthy human individuals. Sorted-subset replicate PCR reactions contained roughly 200 ng DNA, corresponding to about 30,000 T cell genomes. TCRdb's table, derived via immunoSEQ multiplex PCR, lists solely in-frame clones and lacks some. This table holds about 2.3 million clones, over 85% found once. Study findings and constraints: The sampled material consisted only of blood, and tissue repertoires are likely to differ. Depth of sequencing was expected to influence donor clonotype sharing. Rarefaction analysis demonstrated incomplete sorted-subset sequencing notwithstanding large depth.

This clonotype was sampled from a man aged 18 to 30 in good health. Some clones in this sample may be carry-over from other donors' samples. The chain is built from TRBV10-3 and TRBJ1-5; D gene unclear. The sample comprised naive CD4+ T cells from PBMCs. Subset reported: CD45RA+ positively selected. CDR3 sequence: CAISELPYSLDQPQHF. The CDR3 DNA is TGTGCCATCAGTGAGCTGCCCTACAGTTTAGATCAGCCCCAGCATTTT.